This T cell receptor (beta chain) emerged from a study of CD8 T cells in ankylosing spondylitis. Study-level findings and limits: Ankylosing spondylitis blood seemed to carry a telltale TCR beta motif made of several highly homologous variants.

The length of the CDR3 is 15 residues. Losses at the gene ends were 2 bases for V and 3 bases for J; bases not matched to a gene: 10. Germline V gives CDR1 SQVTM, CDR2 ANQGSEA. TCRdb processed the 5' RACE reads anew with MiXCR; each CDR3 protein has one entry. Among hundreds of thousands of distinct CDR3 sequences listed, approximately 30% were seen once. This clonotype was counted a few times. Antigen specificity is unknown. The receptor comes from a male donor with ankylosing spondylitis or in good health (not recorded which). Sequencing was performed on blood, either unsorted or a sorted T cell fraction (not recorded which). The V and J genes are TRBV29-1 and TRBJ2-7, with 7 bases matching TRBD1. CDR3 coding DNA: TGCAGCGTTGAATCCCCCTTGGGACAGAACTACGAGCAGTACTTC. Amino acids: CSVESPLGQNYEQYF.